This T cell receptor (beta chain) was sequenced for a study of breast tumors, draining lymph nodes, adjacent tissues. The study, taken as a whole, reports: Luminal-like breast cancer showed significantly higher tumor–nontumor repertoire similarity than basal-like. Tumor repertoires ranked between lymph nodes and nontumor tissue in diversity, with V and J gene preferences.

TCRdb reanalysed the multiplex PCR reads using MiXCR and keeps one entry per CDR3 protein. The sample records approximately 230,000 distinct CDR3 sequences, 30% to 35% being singletons. At least ten counts were recorded for this clonotype. Its antigen is as yet unknown. The lymph nodes were axillary draining lymph nodes from breast cancer patients. This TCR was sampled from a female donor with breast cancer. Some clones in this sample may be carry-over from other donors' samples. The sequenced sample was axillary lymph node tissue.

DNA for the CDR3: TGTGCCAGCAAACCAGGGGTCTCTGGCTACACCTTC. This translates into CASKPGVSGYTF. The chain carries TRBV2 and TRBJ1-2, with D maybe TRBD1 (6 bases). The CDR3 has 12 residues. Between the trimmed V and J ends, which lost 7 bases and 7 bases, there was a span of 13 bases. The V gene's germline CDR1 is SNHLY and CDR2 FYNNEI.